This TCR beta chain comes out of a study of vaccination effects on CD4 cells after COVID-19. Study results and limitations: There were few convalescent patients in the study and no early post-infection timepoints. Both infection-induced and vaccine-induced clones contracted markedly at late post-vaccination timepoints.

Using immunoSEQ multiplex PCR, the repertoire was profiled, and TCRdb retains in-frame clones only, with some absent. The sample has more than 60,000 clones; 74% are singletons. With respect to this clone: Its antigen is still unknown.

CD4+ T cell isolation took place after 10 days of culture. The vaccine given was either BNT162b2 or mRNA-1273, in two doses. The CDR3 consists of 14 residues. Trimming cost V 1 base and J 8 bases, with 14 bases left between them. Germline CDR1 is SGHTA and CDR2 is FQGNSA. The sample was CD4+ T cells from PBMCs cultured without peptide, taken after COVID-19 vaccination. The origin of this receptor is a human donor who received a COVID-19 vaccine. The chain recombines TRBV7-2 with TRBJ1-2; tentative D call: TRBD1 (5 bases). CDR3 coding DNA: TGTGCCAGCAGCTTAGGAAGGGGCTCGCGAGGCTACACCTTC. Translated, it gives CASSLGRGSRGYTF.